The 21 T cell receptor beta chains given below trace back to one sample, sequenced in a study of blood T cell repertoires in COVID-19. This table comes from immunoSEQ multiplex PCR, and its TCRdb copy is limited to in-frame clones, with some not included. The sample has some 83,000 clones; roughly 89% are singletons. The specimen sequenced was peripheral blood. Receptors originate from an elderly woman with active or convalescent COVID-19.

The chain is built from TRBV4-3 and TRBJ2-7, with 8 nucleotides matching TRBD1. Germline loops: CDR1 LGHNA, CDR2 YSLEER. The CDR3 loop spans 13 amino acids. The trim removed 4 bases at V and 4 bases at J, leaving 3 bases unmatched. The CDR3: CASSRGQGYEQYF. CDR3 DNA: TGCGCCAGCAGCCGCGGACAGGGTTACGAGCAGTACTTC.

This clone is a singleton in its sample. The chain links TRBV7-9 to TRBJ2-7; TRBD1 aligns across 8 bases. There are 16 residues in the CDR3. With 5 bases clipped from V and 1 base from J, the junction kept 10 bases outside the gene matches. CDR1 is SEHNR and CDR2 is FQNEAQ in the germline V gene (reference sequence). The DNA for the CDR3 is TGTGCCAGCAGCACCCCCGGGACAGGAGTTTCCTACGAGCAGTACTTC. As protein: CASSTPGTGVSYEQYF.

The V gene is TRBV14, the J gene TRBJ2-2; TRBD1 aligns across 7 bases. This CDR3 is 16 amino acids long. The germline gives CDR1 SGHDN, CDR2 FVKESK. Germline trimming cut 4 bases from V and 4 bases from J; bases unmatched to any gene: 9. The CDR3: CASSRRGLFPTGELFF. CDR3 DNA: TGTGCCAGCAGCCGTAGGGGGCTCTTTCCCACCGGGGAGCTGTTTTTT.

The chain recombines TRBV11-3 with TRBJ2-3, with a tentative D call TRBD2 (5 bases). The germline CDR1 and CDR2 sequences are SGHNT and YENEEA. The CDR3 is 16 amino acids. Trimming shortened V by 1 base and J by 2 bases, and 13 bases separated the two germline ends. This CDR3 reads CASSLGLGAVTDTQYF. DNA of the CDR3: TGTGCCAGCAGCTTAGGGTTAGGAGCGGTCACAGATACGCAGTATTTT. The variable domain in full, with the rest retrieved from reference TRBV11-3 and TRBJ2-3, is EAGVVQSPRYKIIEKKQPVAFWCNPISGHNTLYWYLQNLGQGPELLIRYENEEAVDDSQLPKDRFSAERLKGVDSTLKIQPAELGDSAVYLCASSLGLGAVTDTQYFGPGTRLTVL.

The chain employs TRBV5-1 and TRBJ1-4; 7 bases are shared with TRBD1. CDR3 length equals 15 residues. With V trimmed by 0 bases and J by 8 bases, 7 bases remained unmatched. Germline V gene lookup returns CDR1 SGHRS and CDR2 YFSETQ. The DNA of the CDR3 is TGCGCCAGCAGCTTGGAAGGGGACAGACGGGAAAAACTGTTTTTT. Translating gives CASSLEGDRREKLFF.

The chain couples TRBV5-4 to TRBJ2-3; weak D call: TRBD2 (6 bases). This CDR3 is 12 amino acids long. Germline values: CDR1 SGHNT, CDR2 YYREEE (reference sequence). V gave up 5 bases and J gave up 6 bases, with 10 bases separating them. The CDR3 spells CASRAGGDTQYF. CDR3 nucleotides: TGTGCCAGCAGAGCGGGTGGGGATACGCAGTATTTT. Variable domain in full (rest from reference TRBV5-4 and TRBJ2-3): ETGVTQSPTHLIKTRGQQVTLRCSSQSGHNTVSWYQQALGQGPQFIFQYYREEENGRGNFPPRFSGLQFPNYSSELNVNALELDDSALYLCASRAGGDTQYFGPGTRLTVL.

CDR3: CASSYSAGTDFGTEAFF. CDR3 in DNA: TGTGCCAGCAGTTACTCCGCCGGGACAGACTTTGGAACTGAAGCTTTCTTT. The V and J genes are TRBV6-2 or TRBV6-3 and TRBJ1-1, with 7 bases lining up with TRBD1. V shed 0 bases and J 5 bases; nucleotides not matched to a gene: 12. This CDR3 has 17 residues. Germline CDR1 reads MNHEY; CDR2 reads SVGEGT.

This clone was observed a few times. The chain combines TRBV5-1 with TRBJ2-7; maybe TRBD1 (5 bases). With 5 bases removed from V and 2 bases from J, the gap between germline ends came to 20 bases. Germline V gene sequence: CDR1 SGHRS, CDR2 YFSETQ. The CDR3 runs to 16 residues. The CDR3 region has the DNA TGCGCCAGCAGGATAGGGTCCGTAGGGGCTGCCTACGAGCAGTACTTC. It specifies CASRIGSVGAAYEQYF. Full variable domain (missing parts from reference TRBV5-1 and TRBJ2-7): KAGVTQTPRYLIKTRGQQVTLSCSPISGHRSVSWYQQTPGQGLQFLFEYFSETQRNKGNFPGRFSGRQFSNSRSEMNVSTLELGDSALYLCASRIGSVGAAYEQYFGPGTRLTVT.

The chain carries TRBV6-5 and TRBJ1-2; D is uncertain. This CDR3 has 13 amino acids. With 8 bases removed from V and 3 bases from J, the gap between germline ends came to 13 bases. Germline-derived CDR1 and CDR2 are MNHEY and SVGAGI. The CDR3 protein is CASWSEKDYGYTF. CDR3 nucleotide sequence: TGTGCCAGCTGGTCGGAGAAGGACTATGGCTACACCTTC.

CDR3 sequence (DNA): TGCGCCAGCAGCTTGGCCGTCCCAGGGTCAGATACGCAGTATTTT. Amino acid sequence: CASSLAVPGSDTQYF. The genes are TRBV5-1 and TRBJ2-3; a possible D gene is TRBD1 (5 bases). CDR3 size: 15 residues. Germline CDR1 is SGHRS and CDR2 is YFSETQ. The V and J ends lost 0 bases and 4 bases respectively, with 12 bases between them.

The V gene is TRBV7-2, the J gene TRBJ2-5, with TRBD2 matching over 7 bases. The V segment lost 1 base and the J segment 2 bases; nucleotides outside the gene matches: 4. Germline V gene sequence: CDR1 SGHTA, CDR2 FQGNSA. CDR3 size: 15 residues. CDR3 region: CASSLEAGVQETQYF. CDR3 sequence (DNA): TGTGCCAGCAGCTTAGAGGCGGGGGTTCAAGAGACCCAGTACTTC. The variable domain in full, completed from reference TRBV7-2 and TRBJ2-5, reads GAGVSQSPSNKVTEKGKDVELRCDPISGHTALYWYRQSLGQGLEFLIYFQGNSAPDKSGLPSDRFSAERTGGSVSTLTIQRTQQEDSAVYLCASSLEAGVQETQYFGPGTRLLVL.

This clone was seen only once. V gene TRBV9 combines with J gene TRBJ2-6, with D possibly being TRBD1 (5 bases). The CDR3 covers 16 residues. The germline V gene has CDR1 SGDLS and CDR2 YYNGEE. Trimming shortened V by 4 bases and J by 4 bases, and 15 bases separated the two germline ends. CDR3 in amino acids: CASSSRTRKGANVLTF. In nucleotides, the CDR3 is TGTGCCAGCAGCTCGAGGACACGAAAAGGGGCCAACGTCCTGACTTTC.

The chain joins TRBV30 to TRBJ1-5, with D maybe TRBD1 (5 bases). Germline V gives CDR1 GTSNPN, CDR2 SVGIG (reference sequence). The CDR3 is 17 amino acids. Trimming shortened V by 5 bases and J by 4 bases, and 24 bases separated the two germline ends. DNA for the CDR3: TGTGCCTGGGCTCCCCCCGCAGGGCGTCTAGGAAATCAGCCCCAGCATTTT. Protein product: CAWAPPAGRLGNQPQHF.

CDR3 sequence (DNA): TGTGCCACTGGGGACACCCCCTACGAGCAGTACTTC. Translation: CATGDTPYEQYF. The gene calls are TRBV12-3 or TRBV12-4 and TRBJ2-7; possible D gene TRBD1, 6 bases. CDR3 length equals 12 residues. With 10 bases removed from V and 2 bases from J, the gap between germline ends came to 12 bases.

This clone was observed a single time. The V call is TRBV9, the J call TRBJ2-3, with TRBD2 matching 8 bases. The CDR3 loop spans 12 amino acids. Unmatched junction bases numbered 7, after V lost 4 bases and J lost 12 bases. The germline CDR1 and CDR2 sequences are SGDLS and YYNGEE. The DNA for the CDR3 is TGTGCCAGCAGCCCTCGGGGGGGTGTACAGTATTTT. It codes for CASSPRGGVQYF.

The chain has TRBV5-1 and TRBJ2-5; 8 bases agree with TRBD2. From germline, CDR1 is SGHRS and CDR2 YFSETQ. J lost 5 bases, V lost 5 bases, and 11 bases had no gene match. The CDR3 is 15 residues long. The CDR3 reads CASRDTGGGRETQYF. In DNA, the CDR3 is TGCGCCAGCAGAGACACAGGCGGGGGGAGGGAGACCCAGTACTTC.

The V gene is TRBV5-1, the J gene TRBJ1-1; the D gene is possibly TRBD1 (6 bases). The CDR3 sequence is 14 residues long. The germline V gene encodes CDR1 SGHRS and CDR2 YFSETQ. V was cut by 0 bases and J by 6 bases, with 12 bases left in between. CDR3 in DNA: TGCGCCAGCAGCTTGGTCGGAGAGGGGGCTGAAGCTTTCTTT. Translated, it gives CASSLVGEGAEAFF.

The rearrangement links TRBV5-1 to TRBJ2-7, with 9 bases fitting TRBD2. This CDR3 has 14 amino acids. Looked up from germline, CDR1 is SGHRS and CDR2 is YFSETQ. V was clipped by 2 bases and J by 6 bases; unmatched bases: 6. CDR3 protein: CASSLAGGFTEQYF. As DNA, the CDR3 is TGCGCCAGCAGCTTAGCGGGAGGCTTCACCGAGCAGTACTTC.

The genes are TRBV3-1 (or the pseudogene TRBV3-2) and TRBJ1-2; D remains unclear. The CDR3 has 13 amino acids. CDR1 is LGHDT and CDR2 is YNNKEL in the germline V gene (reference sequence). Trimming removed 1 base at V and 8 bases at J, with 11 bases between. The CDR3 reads CASSQGRGGGYTF. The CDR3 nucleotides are TGTGCCAGCAGCCAAGGAAGAGGAGGCGGCTACACCTTC.

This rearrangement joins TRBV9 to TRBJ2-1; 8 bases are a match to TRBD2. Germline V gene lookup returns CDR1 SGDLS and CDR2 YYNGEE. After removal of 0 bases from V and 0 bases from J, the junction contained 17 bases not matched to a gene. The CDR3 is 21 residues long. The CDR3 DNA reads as TGTGCCAGCAGCGTAGGGTCCAGCGGGGGCCGTATAGGGTTCTCCTACAATGAGCAGTTCTTC. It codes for CASSVGSSGGRIGFSYNEQFF.

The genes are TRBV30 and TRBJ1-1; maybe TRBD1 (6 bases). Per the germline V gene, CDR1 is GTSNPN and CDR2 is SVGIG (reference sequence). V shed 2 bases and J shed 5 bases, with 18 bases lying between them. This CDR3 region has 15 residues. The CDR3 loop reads CAWSPGGRDVTEAFF. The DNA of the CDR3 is TGTGCCTGGAGTCCGGGGGGCCGGGACGTTACTGAAGCTTTCTTT.